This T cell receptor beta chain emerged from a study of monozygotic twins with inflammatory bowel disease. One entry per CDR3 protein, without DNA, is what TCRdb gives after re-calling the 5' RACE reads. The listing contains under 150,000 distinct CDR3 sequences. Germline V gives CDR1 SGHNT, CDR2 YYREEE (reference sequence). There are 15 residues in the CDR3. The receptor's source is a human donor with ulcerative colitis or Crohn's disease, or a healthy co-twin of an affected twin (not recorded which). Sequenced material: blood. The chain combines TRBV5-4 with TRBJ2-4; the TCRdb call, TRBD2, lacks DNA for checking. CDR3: CASSLLRTSENIQYF.